This is a list of T cell receptor beta chains from one sample in a study of a mutant IDH1 vaccine in newly diagnosed glioma. These receptors' targets are unknown. TCRdb's copy holds only in-frame clones and misses some; the assay was immunoSEQ multiplex PCR. The data show some 70,000 clones, around 82% seen once. The sample in question was PBMCs, obtained from a glioma patient whose treatment included an IDH1 peptide vaccine. The receptors were gathered from a man between 18 and 29 years old with glioma. CDR3s include the opening cysteine and the closing phenylalanine or tryptophan. A D gene is named only where the DNA matches it firmly. Expanded clones are given a class, and other clones once, few, many or no size at all.

clone_size j_call d_call v_call cdr3_aa cdr3_nt
. TRBJ1-5 . TRBV27 CASSPLNQPQHF TGTGCCAGCAGTCCTCTCAATCAGCCCCAGCATTTT
. TRBJ2-2 . TRBV27 CASSLSIQRELFF TGTGCCAGCAGTTTATCGATTCAACGGGAGCTGTTTTTT
. TRBJ1-5 . TRBV12-2 CASRPKGGSVFQPQHF TGTGCAAGTCGCCCAAAGGGGGGTTCGGTTTTTCAGCCCCAGCATTTT
once TRBJ1-2 . TRBV30 CAWSVLDLPFTGSGYTF TGTGCCTGGAGTGTACTGGATCTACCTTTTACAGGGAGTGGCTACACCTTC
. TRBJ2-1 TRBD2 TRBV5-4 CASSRGVLGSYNEQFF TGTGCCAGCAGCCGGGGGGTTCTTGGGTCCTACAATGAGCAGTTCTTC
. TRBJ2-3 . TRBV10-1 CARGSSTDTQYF TGCGCCCGCGGTAGTAGCACAGATACGCAGTATTTT
. TRBJ1-4 TRBD1 TRBV19 CASSSRQGLEKLFF TGTGCCAGTAGTTCCCGACAGGGTCTTGAAAAACTGTTTTTT
once TRBJ2-5 . TRBV15 CATSRAGIQETQYF TGTGCCACCAGCAGAGCGGGGATCCAAGAGACCCAGTACTTC
. TRBJ2-3 . TRBV30 CAWTLPQGLRTDTQYF TGTGCCTGGACCCTTCCGCAGGGGTTACGAACAGATACGCAGTATTTT
. TRBJ2-1 TRBD2 TRBV7-9 CASSLALAGVSNEQFF TGTGCCAGCAGCTTAGCTCTAGCGGGAGTAAGCAATGAGCAGTTCTTC
. TRBJ2-5 . TRBV6-6 CASSYREGGETQYF TGTGCCAGCAGCTATCGTGAGGGCGGAGAGACCCAGTACTTC
. TRBJ1-2 . TRBV19 CASRGLRQANYGYTF TGTGCCAGTAGAGGCCTTCGGCAGGCAAACTATGGCTACACCTTC
. TRBJ1-3 . TRBV30 CAWSEGLLGNTIYF TGTGCCTGGAGTGAAGGGTTACTTGGAAACACCATATATTTT
. TRBJ2-7 . TRBV7-2 CASSSPLRPSEAYEQYF TGTGCCAGCAGCAGCCCCCTTAGGCCGAGCGAGGCCTACGAGCAGTACTTC
. TRBJ1-1 TRBD1 TRBV29-1 CSTLGTATEAFF TGCAGTACTCTCGGGACAGCCACTGAAGCTTTCTTT
. TRBJ2-3 . TRBV30 CAWSLGAGRTDTQYF TGTGCCTGGAGTTTAGGGGCGGGGAGAACAGATACGCAGTATTTT
. TRBJ1-4 . TRBV6-6 CASRDRNNEKLFF TGTGCCAGCAGGGACCGAAATAATGAAAAACTGTTTTTT
. TRBJ2-7 TRBD1 TRBV25-1 CASTRTGSYEQYF TGTGCCAGCACTAGGACAGGATCCTACGAGCAGTACTTC
. TRBJ2-2 . TRBV18 CASSSWSGTGELFF TGTGCCAGCTCATCGTGGTCCGGGACCGGGGAGCTGTTTTTT
. TRBJ2-7 . TRBV25-1 CASSEPYWTDEQYF TGTGCCAGCAGTGAACCCTACTGGACGGACGAGCAGTACTTC
. TRBJ1-1 TRBD1 TRBV5-1 CASSSDRVNTEAFF TGCGCCAGCAGCTCGGACAGGGTGAACACTGAAGCTTTCTTT
. TRBJ1-5 . TRBV4-1 CASSQDTGYSQPQHF TGCGCCAGCAGCCAAGATACAGGATATTCTCAGCCCCAGCATTTT
few TRBJ1-1 . TRBV7-2 CASSLAGVNTEAFF TGTGCCAGCAGCTTAGCTGGTGTGAACACTGAAGCTTTCTTT
few TRBJ1-5 . TRBV19 CASSPTEYSNQPQHF TGTGCCAGTAGTCCGACCGAATATAGCAATCAGCCCCAGCATTTT
once TRBJ2-7 TRBD2 TRBV4-1 CASSQSGGYEQYF TGCGCCAGCAGCCAGTCGGGGGGGTACGAGCAGTACTTC
. TRBJ2-7 TRBD2 TRBV7-8 CASSLGVWGGEQYF TGTGCCAGCAGCTTAGGGGTCTGGGGGGGCGAGCAGTACTTC
once TRBJ2-1 TRBD1 TRBV27 CASSRDSLSYNEQFF TGTGCCAGCAGTCGGGACAGTCTCTCCTACAATGAGCAGTTCTTC
. TRBJ2-7 . TRBV4-1 CASSQAAGQSYEQYF TGCGCCAGCAGCCAAGCCGCGGGACAGAGTTACGAGCAGTACTTC
once TRBJ1-5 TRBD1 TRBV15 CATSRWNRGGSNQPQHF TGTGCCACCAGCCGCTGGAACAGGGGTGGTAGCAATCAGCCCCAGCATTTT
. TRBJ1-3 . TRBV29-1 CSVGAGNTIYF TGCAGCGTTGGAGCTGGAAACACCATATATTTT
. TRBJ2-7 TRBD1 TRBV6-6 CASSYSRDSSYEQYF TGTGCCAGCAGTTACTCTCGGGACAGTTCCTACGAGCAGTACTTC